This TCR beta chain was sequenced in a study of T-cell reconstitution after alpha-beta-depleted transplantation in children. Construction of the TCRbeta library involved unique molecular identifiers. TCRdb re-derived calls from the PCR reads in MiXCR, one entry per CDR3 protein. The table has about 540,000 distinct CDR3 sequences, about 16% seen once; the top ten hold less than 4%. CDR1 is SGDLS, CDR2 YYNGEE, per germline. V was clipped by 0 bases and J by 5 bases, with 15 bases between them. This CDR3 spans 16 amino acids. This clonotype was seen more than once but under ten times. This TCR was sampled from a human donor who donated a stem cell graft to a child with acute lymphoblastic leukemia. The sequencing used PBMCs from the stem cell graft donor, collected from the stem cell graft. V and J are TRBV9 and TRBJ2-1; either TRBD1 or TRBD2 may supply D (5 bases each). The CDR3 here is CASSVGGSKPHNEQFF. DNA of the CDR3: TGTGCCAGCAGCGTAGGGGGGAGTAAGCCCCACAATGAGCAGTTCTTC.